This T cell receptor (beta chain) was found in a study of blood T cell repertoires in COVID-19. Enrolled through a virtual design, the participants were between 18 and 89 years of age and came from 24 US areas. Study processing details: The assay estimated nucleated cells by amplifying reference gene primers. TCRdb keeps only in-frame clones here, not all; method: immunoSEQ multiplex PCR. V and J calls and clone size come straight from that table; D and trimming were deduced from the DNA. This sample yields 200,000 to 300,000 clones, of which about nine tenths are seen a single time; less than 4.5% belongs to the top ten. This clone was recorded only once. The ends were cut back, 4 bases at V and 4 bases at J, with 20 bases in the middle. CDR1 and CDR2 from the germline V gene are SGDLS and YYNGEE. This CDR3 spans 16 amino acids.

The sequenced sample was PBMCs or T cells enriched from blood (not recorded which). V gene TRBV9 combines with J gene TRBJ1-1, with D uncertain. This TCR was sampled from a woman in her twenties or thirties with acute COVID-19. CDR3 coding DNA: TGTGCCAGCAGCCTTCGAGGCGGGGAGGTGAGCACTGAAGCTTTCTTT. Residues: CASSLRGGEVSTEAFF.